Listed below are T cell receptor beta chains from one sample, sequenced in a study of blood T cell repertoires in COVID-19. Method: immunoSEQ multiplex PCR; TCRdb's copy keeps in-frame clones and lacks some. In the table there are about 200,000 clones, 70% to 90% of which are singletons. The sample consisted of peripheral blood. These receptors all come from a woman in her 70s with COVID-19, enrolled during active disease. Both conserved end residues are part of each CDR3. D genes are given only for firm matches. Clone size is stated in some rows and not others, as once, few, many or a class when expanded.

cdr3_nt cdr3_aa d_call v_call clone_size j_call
TGTGCCAGCAGGCGGACAGGGAATCAGCCCCAGCATTTT CASRRTGNQPQHF TRBD1 TRBV12-3/TRBV12-4 once TRBJ1-5
TGTGCCAGCAGCTTACAAGCCAGGCCGAACACCGGGGAGCTGTTTTTT CASSLQARPNTGELFF . TRBV7-2 once TRBJ2-2
TGTGCCAGCAGCTTAAGTCAGGGTAATGAAAAACTGTTTTTT CASSLSQGNEKLFF . TRBV7-9 once TRBJ1-4
TGTGCCAGCAGCCGGACAGACCTCTACGAGCAGTACTTC CASSRTDLYEQYF . TRBV27 . TRBJ2-7
TGTGCCAGTAGTACCCGACGGGGCTCTGGGGCCAACGTCCTGACTTTC CASSTRRGSGANVLTF . TRBV19 . TRBJ2-6
TGCGCCAGCAGCTTGGGCATAGCGGGGGGAACCAATGAGCAGTTCTTC CASSLGIAGGTNEQFF TRBD2 TRBV5-1 . TRBJ2-1
TGTGCCGGCAGCCGACAGGGAAACTATGGCTACACCTTC CAGSRQGNYGYTF TRBD1 TRBV12-3/TRBV12-4 . TRBJ1-2
TGCGCCAGCAGCTTGGACGGGGCTAGCGGGTATTACAACACCGGGGAGCTGTTTTTT CASSLDGASGYYNTGELFF TRBD2 TRBV5-1 . TRBJ2-2
TGTGCCAGCAGTTTTAGATGGGGGGACTCCTACAATGAGCAGTTCTTC CASSFRWGDSYNEQFF . TRBV27 . TRBJ2-1
TGTGCCAGCAGCGTAGCTGGGGCGGCCGGGTGGGTAGATACGCAGTATTTT CASSVAGAAGWVDTQYF . TRBV9 . TRBJ2-3
TGTGCCAGCAGCCAAACCGGGACAGAGAATGAAGCTTTCTTT CASSQTGTENEAFF TRBD1 TRBV4-2 . TRBJ1-1
TGTGCCAGCAGCCAAGACAAGGGAGTTAAAAGAAGAACTGAAGCTTTCTTT CASSQDKGVKRRTEAFF . TRBV3-1/TRBV3-2 . TRBJ1-1
TGTGCCAGCAGTTTGGGACTAGCGGTTTGGGCCCAGTACTTC CASSLGLAVWAQYF TRBD2 TRBV6-2/TRBV6-3 . TRBJ2-5
TGTGCCAGCAGTCCAGACGGGTATAATTCACCCCTCCACTTT CASSPDGYNSPLHF . TRBV6-2/TRBV6-3 . TRBJ1-6
TGTGCCACCAGCAGAGGGGACAGGTCTTATGAGCAGTTCTTC CATSRGDRSYEQFF TRBD1 TRBV15 few TRBJ2-1
TGTGCCAGCAGCACCACGGGCAGGGATGGAGGCTACACCTTC CASSTTGRDGGYTF . TRBV7-9 many TRBJ1-2
TGTGCCAGCAGCGTAGGCGGCCCTCCTAACTATGGCTACACCTTC CASSVGGPPNYGYTF . TRBV9 . TRBJ1-2
TGTGCCAGCAGCTTAAACGGGTTTGTGGGAGAGAGTGAGACCCAGTACTTC CASSLNGFVGESETQYF . TRBV7-3 . TRBJ2-5
TGTGCCAGTAGCTCGACAGGAACCGAAGCTTTCTTT CASSSTGTEAFF . TRBV19 . TRBJ1-1
TGTGCCAGCAGCCCAGGACTAGCGGGGAGGGAGACCCAGTACTTC CASSPGLAGRETQYF TRBD2 TRBV7-6 once TRBJ2-5
TGTGCCAGCAGCTCGCCGGGACTCTTGTACTCCCCCACAGATACGCAGTATTTT CASSSPGLLYSPTDTQYF . TRBV7-8 . TRBJ2-3
TGTGCCAGCAGCTTATCAGGGGGCCCTTCGAACACTGAAGCTTTCTTT CASSLSGGPSNTEAFF TRBD1 TRBV7-2 . TRBJ1-1
TGTGCCAGCAGCCTTTCCCCAGGGGCTGAGTCCCACGAGCAGTACTTC CASSLSPGAESHEQYF . TRBV7-6 . TRBJ2-7
TGTGCCAGTAGTCCAGAAGAAGATACGCAGTATTTT CASSPEEDTQYF . TRBV19 once TRBJ2-3
TGTGCCAGTACCGTGACAGGGGCCGAGGTCTATGGCTACACCTTC CASTVTGAEVYGYTF TRBD1 TRBV19 once TRBJ1-2
TGTGCCAGCAGTTTTGGAAGAGGCTCTGGAAACACCATATATTTT CASSFGRGSGNTIYF . TRBV27 . TRBJ1-3
TGTGCCAGTAGTATAGGGTTAGCGGGGGACCAAGAGACCCAGTACTTC CASSIGLAGDQETQYF TRBD2 TRBV19 . TRBJ2-5
TGTGCCAGCAGCTCCCAACAGGGCCGGGCAGATACGCAGTATTTT CASSSQQGRADTQYF . TRBV7-2 . TRBJ2-3
TGTGCCAGCAGCTTAGTCGGGGACACCATATATTTT CASSLVGDTIYF . TRBV7-2 . TRBJ1-3